These T cell receptor beta chains were read from a single sample in a study of post-analysis software for immune sequencing data. TCRdb re-derived calls from the PCR reads in MiXCR, one entry per CDR3 protein. Among over 700,000 distinct CDR3 sequences, 30% were seen once, and the ten largest hold roughly 0.54%. Sequencing was carried out using blood. The receptors derive from a girl aged 5 to 17 with multiple sclerosis. Both conserved end residues are part of each CDR3. A D gene is named only where the DNA matches it firmly. Size values are once, few and many counts, or a class for expanded clones, and some rows have none.

j_call clone_size d_call v_call cdr3_nt cdr3_aa
TRBJ1-2 - - TRBV6-5 TGTGCCAGCAGTTTCACGACCGATTATGGCTACACCTTC CASSFTTDYGYTF
TRBJ2-3 few - TRBV10-3 TGTACCATCAGTGAGTCCGCATCCGGCACAGATACGCAGTATTTT CTISESASGTDTQYF
TRBJ2-1 - TRBD2 TRBV11-3 TGTGCCAGCAGCTTAGTCCCTAGCGGGGCCCCCTACAATGAGCAGTTCTTC CASSLVPSGAPYNEQFF
TRBJ2-5 - TRBD1 TRBV5-1 TGCGCCAGCAGCTTGGGACAGGGGGGCGGCCAAGAGACCCAGTACTTC CASSLGQGGGQETQYF
TRBJ1-4 few - TRBV15 TGTGCCACCAGCAGATCGCGGGGTAGTAATGAAAAACTGTTTTTT CATSRSRGSNEKLFF
TRBJ1-4 - TRBD1 TRBV20-1 TGCAGTGCTAGAGATCGGCGGGACAGGCGGACTAATGAAAAACTGTTTTTT CSARDRRDRRTNEKLFF
TRBJ1-4 - - TRBV5-1 TGCGCCAGCAGTCCGGGGGCCCACCTAAGGAGGCACGAAAAACTGTTTTTT CASSPGAHLRRHEKLFF
TRBJ1-1 - - TRBV29-1 TGCAGCGTAAGGGACGGTATTGGGACCACTGAAGCTTTCTTT CSVRDGIGTTEAFF
TRBJ2-5 few - TRBV5-6 TGTGCCAGCAGCTTGGTGGTCAGAATACAGGAGACCCAGTACTTC CASSLVVRIQETQYF
TRBJ2-4 - TRBD1 TRBV20-1 TGCAGCCCCTTCTCAGGGGGTGCCGGGGAATTACAGTACTTC CSPFSGGAGELQYF
TRBJ1-5 - - TRBV3-1 TGTGCCAGCAGCCAAAGCGCTAGAGGGGACCAGCCCCAGCATTTT CASSQSARGDQPQHF
TRBJ1-2 - - TRBV20-1 TGCAGTGCTAGATCCCTCCGGGAGGGCTATGGCTACACCTTC CSARSLREGYGYTF
TRBJ2-1 - TRBD1 TRBV29-1 TGCAGCATTAGACAGGGAAATTACAATGAGCAGTTCTTC CSIRQGNYNEQFF
TRBJ2-5 once - TRBV20-1 TGCAGTGCTAGACCGGGCGGGTTCCGAGAGACCCAGTACTTC CSARPGGFRETQYF
TRBJ1-6 - - TRBV6-5 TGTGCCAGCAGTTACTCGTCGGGAGTTCATTCACCCCTCCACTTT CASSYSSGVHSPLHF
TRBJ2-7 many - TRBV29-1 TGCAGCGCTACAGCAACTCCCAGGGGCCCACTCTCCTACGAGCAGTACTTC CSATATPRGPLSYEQYF
TRBJ2-7 - - TRBV9 TGTGCCAGCGCGGGCGGATCAGCCTACGAGCAGTACTTC CASAGGSAYEQYF